A single sample gave rise to the 2 T cell receptor beta chains below, sequenced in a study of T cell repertoires in cytomegalovirus infection. TCRdb used MiXCR to reprocess the reads, holding one entry per CDR3 protein. The data contain almost 500,000 distinct CDR3 sequences, about 11% of them singletons. Sequenced material: PBMCs. The receptors stem from a human donor in good health (CMV status not recorded). Some clones in this sample may be carry-over from other donors' samples.

This clonotype occurred many times. V gene TRBV7-2 combines with J gene TRBJ2-5; 8 nucleotides match TRBD2. There are 13 residues in the CDR3. Trimming at V came to 3 bases and at J to 3 bases, leaving 0 bases not matched to a gene. Germline loops: CDR1 SGHTA, CDR2 FQGNSA. CDR3 amino acids: CASSFSGEETQYF. Here the CDR3 DNA reads TGTGCCAGCAGCTTTAGCGGGGAAGAGACCCAGTACTTC.

The sample holds many counts of this clonotype. The gene calls are TRBV19 and TRBJ2-7; 12 bases are shared with TRBD1. From germline, CDR1 is LNHDA and CDR2 SQIVND (reference sequence). Trimming at V came to 7 bases and at J to 3 bases, leaving 10 bases not matched to a gene. CDR3 length equals 16 residues. The CDR3 DNA reads as TGTGCCAGTACCCCCGGGACAGGGGGCTCCTTCTACGAGCAGTACTTC. Translated: CASTPGTGGSFYEQYF.